The clone carrying this TCR beta chain was observed at least ten times. The data derive from a study of regulatory T cells in long-lasting Graves disease. Construction of TCR beta libraries relied on iRepertoire HTBI primers and on Arm-PCR targeting CDR3 regions. TCRdb ran MiXCR on the multiplex PCR reads and lists one entry per CDR3 protein. Among roughly 450,000 distinct CDR3 sequences listed, roughly 22% were seen once. The sample's time point: persistent/refractory GD, antithyroid drugs over 5 years with positive TRAb. Making the TCR library involved RNA that had been extracted from PBMCs. The receptor comes from a female donor with Graves disease. This specimen was peripheral blood mononuclear cells (PBMCs), taken when the disease was refractory, from a patient treated with antithyroid drugs.

The CDR3 reads CASSPRRADLNTEAFF. DNA for the CDR3: TGTGCCAGCAGCCCGAGGAGGGCAGACCTGAACACTGAAGCTTTCTTT. J is TRBJ1-1 and V is TRBV28; D unresolved. The CDR3 spans 16 residues. V was cut by 6 bases and J by 0 bases, with 17 bases left in between. Germline CDR1 MDHEN, CDR2 SYDVKM.